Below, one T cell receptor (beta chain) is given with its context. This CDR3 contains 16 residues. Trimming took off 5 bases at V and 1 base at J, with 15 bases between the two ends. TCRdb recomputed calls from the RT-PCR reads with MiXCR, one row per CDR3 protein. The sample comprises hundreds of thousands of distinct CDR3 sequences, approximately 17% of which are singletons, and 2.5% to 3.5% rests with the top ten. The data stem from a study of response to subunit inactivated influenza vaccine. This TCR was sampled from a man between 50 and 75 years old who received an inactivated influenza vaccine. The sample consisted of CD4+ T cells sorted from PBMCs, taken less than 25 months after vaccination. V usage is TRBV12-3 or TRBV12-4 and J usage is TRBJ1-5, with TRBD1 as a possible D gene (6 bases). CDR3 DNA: TGTGCCAGCAGTGGACTTCCGGGACAAAGCAATCAGCCCCAGCATTTT. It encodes CASSGLPGQSNQPQHF.